This T cell receptor beta chain was identified during a study of T-cell memory formation after mild COVID-19. Study at large: TCR clusters were mostly confined to one donor each.

V gave up 6 bases and J gave up 5 bases, with 22 bases separating them. The germline V gene encodes CDR1 MNHEY and CDR2 SMNVEV (reference sequence). The CDR3 consists of 16 residues. In TCRdb, the 5' RACE reads were re-called with MiXCR into one record per CDR3 protein. The data show 29,000 or so distinct CDR3 sequences, 16% seen once. The source is an adult who had mild COVID-19 (a few samples of this study predate the infection). Cell type and time point are not known. This chain links TRBV27 with TRBJ1-1; D is perhaps TRBD1 (6 bases). The material sequenced was PBMCs or a T cell subset sorted from them (not recorded which). This CDR3 reads CASRIHQGLGPTEAFF. In DNA, the CDR3 is TGTGCCAGCAGGATACACCAGGGGTTAGGACCGACTGAAGCTTTCTTT.